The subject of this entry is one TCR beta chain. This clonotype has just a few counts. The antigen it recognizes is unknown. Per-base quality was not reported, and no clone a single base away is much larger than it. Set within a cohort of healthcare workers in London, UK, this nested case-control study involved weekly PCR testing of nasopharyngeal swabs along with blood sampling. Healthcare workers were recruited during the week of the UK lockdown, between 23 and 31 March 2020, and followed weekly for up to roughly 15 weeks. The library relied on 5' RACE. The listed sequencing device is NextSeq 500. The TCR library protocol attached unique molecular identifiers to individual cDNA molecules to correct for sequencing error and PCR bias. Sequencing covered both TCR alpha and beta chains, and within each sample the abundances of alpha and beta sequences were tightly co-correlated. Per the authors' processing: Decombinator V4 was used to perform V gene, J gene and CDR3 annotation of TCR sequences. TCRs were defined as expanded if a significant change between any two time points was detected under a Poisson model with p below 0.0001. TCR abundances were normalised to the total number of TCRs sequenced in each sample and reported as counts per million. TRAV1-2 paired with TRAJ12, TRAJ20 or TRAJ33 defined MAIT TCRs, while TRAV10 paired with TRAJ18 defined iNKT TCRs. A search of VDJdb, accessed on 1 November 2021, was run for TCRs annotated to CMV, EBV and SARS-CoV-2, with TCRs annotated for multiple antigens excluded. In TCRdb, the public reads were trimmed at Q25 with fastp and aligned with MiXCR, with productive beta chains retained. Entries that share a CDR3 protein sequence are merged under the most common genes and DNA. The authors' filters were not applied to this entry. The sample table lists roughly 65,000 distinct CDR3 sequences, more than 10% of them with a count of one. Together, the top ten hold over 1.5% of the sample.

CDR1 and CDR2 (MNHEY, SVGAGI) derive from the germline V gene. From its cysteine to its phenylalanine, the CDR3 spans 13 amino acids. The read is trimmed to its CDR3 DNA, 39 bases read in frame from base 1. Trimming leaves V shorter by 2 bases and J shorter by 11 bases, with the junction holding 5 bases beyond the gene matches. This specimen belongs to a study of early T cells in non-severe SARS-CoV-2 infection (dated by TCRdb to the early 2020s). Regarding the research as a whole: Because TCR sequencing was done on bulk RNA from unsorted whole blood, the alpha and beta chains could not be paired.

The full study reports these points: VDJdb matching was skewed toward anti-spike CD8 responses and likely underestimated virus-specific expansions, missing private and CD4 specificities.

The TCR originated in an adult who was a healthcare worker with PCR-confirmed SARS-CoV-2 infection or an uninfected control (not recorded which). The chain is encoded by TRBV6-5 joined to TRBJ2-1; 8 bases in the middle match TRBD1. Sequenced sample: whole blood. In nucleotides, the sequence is TGTGCCAGCAGTTACGGGGGGACAGGCCAGCAGTTCTTC. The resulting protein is CASSYGGTGQQFF.